These 24 T cell receptor beta chains came from one sample sequenced in a study of control samples from healthy donors and cancer patients. TCRdb keeps only in-frame clones here, not all; method: immunoSEQ multiplex PCR. The table includes some 100,000 clones, around 88% detected once. The sample consisted of blood. These TCRs come from a young man in good health.

The chain combines TRBV10-3 with TRBJ2-5, with 8 bases matching TRBD1. The CDR3 covers 12 residues. Trimming at V came to 8 bases and at J to 3 bases, leaving 2 bases not matched to a gene. Germline V gives CDR1 ENHRY, CDR2 SYGVKD. This CDR3 reads CAIGQGEETQYF. DNA of the CDR3: TGTGCCATCGGACAGGGTGAAGAGACCCAGTACTTC.

The chain links TRBV12-3 or TRBV12-4 to TRBJ2-1; D remains unclear. The CDR3 is 11 residues long. V was clipped by 6 bases and J by 0 bases, with 0 bases between them. CDR3 residues: CASSSYNEQFF. For the CDR3, the DNA is TGTGCCAGCAGCTCCTACAATGAGCAGTTCTTC.

The CDR3 spells CASRGINSGANVLTF. CDR3 coding DNA: TGTGCCAGTCGCGGGATAAACTCTGGGGCCAACGTCCTGACTTTC. The chain is built from TRBV19 and TRBJ2-6; the D gene is possibly TRBD2 (6 bases). This CDR3 comprises 15 residues. Germline V gives CDR1 LNHDA, CDR2 SQIVND (reference sequence). V gave up 8 bases and J gave up 0 bases, with 11 bases separating them.

The chain joins TRBV28 to TRBJ1-4, with D possibly being TRBD1 (5 bases). Germline CDR1 reads MDHEN; CDR2 reads SYDVKM. The CDR3 extends over 14 amino acids. Trimming left V 3 bases short and J 6 bases short, with 11 bases between. The CDR3 region has the DNA TGTGCCAGCAGTTTCCCAGGGACGGATGAAAAACTGTTTTTT. It encodes CASSFPGTDEKLFF.

V is TRBV7-2 and J is TRBJ2-5, with TRBD2 matching over 10 bases. The V segment lost 3 bases and the J segment 1 base; nucleotides outside the gene matches: 5. The CDR3 contains 16 residues. Germline-derived CDR1 and CDR2 are SGHTA and FQGNSA. The CDR3 sequence is CASSLLAGGPQETQYF. The CDR3 nucleotides are TGTGCCAGCAGCTTGTTAGCGGGAGGCCCCCAAGAGACCCAGTACTTC.

The chain is built from TRBV5-1 and TRBJ2-7; 11 bases map to TRBD1. V was clipped by 7 bases and J by 1 base; unmatched bases: 10. The CDR3 runs 16 residues. CDR1 and CDR2 (germline): SGHRS, YFSETQ. This chain's CDR3 is CASSTWTGGKSYEQYF. Written as DNA, the CDR3 is TGCGCCAGCTCAACGTGGACAGGGGGCAAGTCCTACGAGCAGTACTTC.

The J gene is TRBJ1-5, the V gene TRBV6-6; 8 nucleotides line up with TRBD1. Germline V lookup: CDR1 MNHNY, CDR2 SVGAGI (reference sequence). The CDR3 has 16 residues. Trimming cost V 2 bases and J 6 bases; bases outside gene matches: 9. The CDR3, as DNA: TGTGCCAGCAGTTACCTTGGACAGGGCGGCGTTCAGCCCCAGCATTTT. Encoded protein: CASSYLGQGGVQPQHF.

A remark on this clone: Other DNA variants within this sample encode the same CDR3. The V and J genes are TRBV5-6 and TRBJ2-7; possibly TRBD1 or TRBD2 for D (5 bases each). The CDR3 sequence is 15 residues long. Germline V gene data show CDR1 as SGHDT and CDR2 as YYEEEE. Deletions cut 0 bases from V and 4 bases from J, with 14 bases between. The CDR3 bases are TGTGCCAGCAGCTTGGCCGGGACGGAAGCTTACGAGCAGTACTTC. It is translated as CASSLAGTEAYEQYF. The entire variable domain, with the rest obtained from reference TRBV5-6 and TRBJ2-7, is as follows: DAGVTQSPTHLIKTRGQQVTLRCSPKSGHDTVSWYQQALGQGPQFIFQYYEEEERQRGNFPDRFSGHQFPNYSSELNVNALLLGDSALYLCASSLAGTEAYEQYFGPGTRLTVT.

This clone has just one count. The chain couples TRBV27 to TRBJ2-6; 7 bases match TRBD1. Germline V lookup: CDR1 MNHEY, CDR2 SMNVEV (reference sequence). CDR3 size: 18 residues. J lost 0 bases, V lost 6 bases, and 11 bases had no gene match. The CDR3 DNA reads as TGTGCCAGCAGGACAGACAGGGCCCCCACCTCTGGGGCCAACGTCCTGACTTTC. Encoded protein: CASRTDRAPTSGANVLTF.

This clone was seen more than once but under ten times. This chain connects TRBV3-1 (or the pseudogene TRBV3-2) to TRBJ2-1; D gene uncertain. The CDR3 runs 12 residues. Germline V gene data show CDR1 as LGHDT and CDR2 as YNNKEL (reference sequence). V lost 1 base and J lost 4, with 2 bases in between. In DNA, the CDR3 is TGTGCCAGCAGCCAAGCTTACAATGAGCAGTTCTTC. Amino acids: CASSQAYNEQFF.

This clone was detected only once. This chain links TRBV10-3 with TRBJ2-7; the D is unclear. The germline V and J ends were trimmed by 3 bases and 6 bases, with 12 bases remaining between them. The CDR3 length is 13 residues. CDR1 is ENHRY and CDR2 is SYGVKD in the germline V gene. The CDR3 nucleotides are TGTGCCATCAGTGATCCTCTTTTTAGCGAGCAGTACTTC. Translating it yields CAISDPLFSEQYF.

To note about this clone: At one of its ends the junction is not consistent with the germline gene, which may arise from a read error. The chain uses TRBV24-1 and TRBJ1-1; no reliable D call. The CDR3 is 13 amino acids. Germline CDR1 and CDR2: KGHDR and SFDVKD. The CDR3 sequence is CATSDPNAAEAFF. For the CDR3, the DNA is TGTGCCACTAGTGATCCAAACGCGGCTGAAGCTTTCTTT.

The genes are TRBV7-3 and TRBJ2-7; D uncertain. Germline CDR1 reads SGHTA; CDR2 reads FQGTGA. The CDR3 length is 13 residues. The V gene lost 3 bases and the J gene lost 6 bases, with 12 bases spanning the gap. In DNA, the CDR3 is TGTGCCAGCAGCTTTGAAATAGGCCTCGAGCAGTACTTC. It specifies CASSFEIGLEQYF. Full variable domain (remainder filled in from reference TRBV7-3 and TRBJ2-7): GAGVSQTPSNKVTEKGKYVELRCDPISGHTALYWYRQSLGQGPEFLIYFQGTGAADDSGLPNDRFFAVRPEGSVSTLKIQRTERGDSAVYLCASSFEIGLEQYFGPGTRLTVT.

The V gene is TRBV6-5, the J gene TRBJ2-1, with a possible D match to TRBD2 (5 bases). CDR1 is MNHEY and CDR2 is SVGAGI in the germline V gene. CDR3 size: 14 residues. V was shortened by 8 bases and J by 4 bases, with 15 bases between the two germline ends. The CDR3 loop is CASGPLGVYNEQFF. CDR3 nucleotide sequence: TGTGCCAGCGGTCCTCTGGGAGTTTACAATGAGCAGTTCTTC.

This clone occurred once. The chain joins TRBV14 to TRBJ2-1; 8 nucleotides match TRBD2. CDR3 length: 18 residues. V shed 1 base and J 7 bases; nucleotides not matched to a gene: 15. CDR1 is SGHDN, CDR2 FVKESK, per germline. This CDR3 reads CASSQGSSGLAGVNEQFF. The CDR3, as DNA: TGTGCCAGCAGCCAAGGATCAAGCGGTCTAGCGGGTGTGAATGAGCAGTTCTTC.

The chain couples TRBV28 to TRBJ2-1; weak D call: TRBD2 (6 bases). V was clipped by 5 bases and J by 0 bases, with 14 bases between them. CDR3 size: 16 residues. CDR1 is MDHEN, CDR2 SYDVKM, per germline. For the CDR3, the DNA is TGTGCCAGCAGTGACGGGGGTGTCAGCTCCTACAATGAGCAGTTCTTC. The encoded protein is CASSDGGVSSYNEQFF.

J is TRBJ2-3 and V is TRBV4-2, with a possible D match to TRBD2 (6 bases). The CDR3 is 16 residues long. Germline V gives CDR1 LGHNA, CDR2 YNFKEQ. V was pared by 0 bases and J by 6 bases, with 16 bases between. CDR3 residues: CASSQDNSGSSDTQYF. DNA for the CDR3: TGTGCCAGCAGCCAAGATAATAGCGGATCTAGCGATACGCAGTATTTT.

The chain is built from TRBV6-1 and TRBJ1-1, with 8 bases that match TRBD1. Germline V CDR1 and CDR2: MNHNS, SASEGT. Unmatched junction bases numbered 6, after V lost 0 bases and J lost 6 bases. This CDR3 has 15 residues. CDR3 nucleotide sequence: TGTGCCAGCAGTGAAGCGCCGACAGGGGCTTCTGAAGCTTTCTTT. Translated, it gives CASSEAPTGASEAFF.

The chain is built from TRBV5-8 and TRBJ1-4, with D perhaps matching TRBD1 (6 bases). Trimming pared 1 base from V and 6 bases from J, leaving 10 bases between. The CDR3 covers 14 residues. Germline V gives CDR1 SGHTS, CDR2 YDEGEE. The CDR3 DNA reads TGTGCCAGCAGCTTGTTACAGGGCTATGAAAAACTGTTTTTT. Encoded protein: CASSLLQGYEKLFF.

This clone was seen a handful of times. V gene TRBV6-1 combines with J gene TRBJ1-6; a weak D match, TRBD1 (5 bases). Trimming left V 1 base short and J 7 bases short, with 11 bases between. The CDR3 sequence is 15 residues long. CDR1 MNHNS and CDR2 SASEGT come from the germline V gene. This CDR3 is CASSEEGLGNSPLHF. The DNA for the CDR3 is TGTGCCAGCAGTGAAGAGGGACTCGGAAATTCACCCCTCCACTTT.

The rearrangement uses TRBV7-2 and TRBJ2-7; D may be TRBD2 (5 bases). The V and J ends lost 5 bases and 6 bases respectively, with 11 bases between them. Germline V gives CDR1 SGHTA, CDR2 FQGNSA. The CDR3 has 12 amino acids. CDR3 sequence (DNA): TGTGCCAGCAGCGTATGGACTTCCGAGCAGTACTTC. It translates to CASSVWTSEQYF.

This chain connects TRBV7-2 to TRBJ2-7; D not resolved. V lost 9 bases and J lost 3, with 12 bases in between. The CDR3 runs to 12 residues. Germline CDR1 and CDR2: SGHTA and FQGNSA. In DNA form, the CDR3 reads TGTGCCAGTTCTCACAGATTCTACGAGCAGTACTTC. It is translated as CASSHRFYEQYF.

V and J are TRBV6-5 and TRBJ1-5; tentative D call: TRBD1 (6 bases). The CDR3 is 15 residues long. Germline values: CDR1 MNHEY, CDR2 SVGAGI. V was shortened by 6 bases and J by 5 bases, with 17 bases between the two germline ends. The chain's CDR3 is CASRTGGAVDQPQHF. DNA of the CDR3: TGTGCCAGCAGGACAGGCGGGGCGGTGGATCAGCCCCAGCATTTT.

This clone occurred once. V and J are TRBV5-1 and TRBJ2-1, with 16 bases that match TRBD2. Losses at the gene ends were 0 bases for V and 8 bases for J; bases not matched to a gene: 20. CDR1 is SGHRS, CDR2 YFSETQ, per germline. This CDR3 has 22 amino acids. This chain's CDR3 is CASSLEGLVGTSGRAHGHEQFF. The CDR3 DNA is TGCGCCAGCAGCTTGGAGGGTTTGGTCGGGACTAGCGGGAGGGCCCATGGCCATGAGCAGTTCTTC.